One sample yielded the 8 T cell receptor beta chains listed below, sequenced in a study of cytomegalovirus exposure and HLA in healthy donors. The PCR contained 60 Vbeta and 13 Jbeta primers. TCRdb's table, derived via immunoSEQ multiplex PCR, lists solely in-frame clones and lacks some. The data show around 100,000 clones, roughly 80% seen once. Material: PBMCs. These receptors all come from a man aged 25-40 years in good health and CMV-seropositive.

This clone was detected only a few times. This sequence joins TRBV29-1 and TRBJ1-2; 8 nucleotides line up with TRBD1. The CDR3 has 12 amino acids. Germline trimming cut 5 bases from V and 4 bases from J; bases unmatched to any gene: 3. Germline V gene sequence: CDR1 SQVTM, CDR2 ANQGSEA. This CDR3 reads CSVRTGFYGYTF. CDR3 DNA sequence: TGCAGCGTTCGGACAGGGTTCTATGGCTACACCTTC.

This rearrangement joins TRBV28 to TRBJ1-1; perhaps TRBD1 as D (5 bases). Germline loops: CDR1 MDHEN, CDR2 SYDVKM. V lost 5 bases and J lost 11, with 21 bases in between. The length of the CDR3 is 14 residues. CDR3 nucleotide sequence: TGTGCCAGCAGTCCTCCGGGGCCCCCAGGAGGGGCTTTCTTT. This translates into CASSPPGPPGGAFF.

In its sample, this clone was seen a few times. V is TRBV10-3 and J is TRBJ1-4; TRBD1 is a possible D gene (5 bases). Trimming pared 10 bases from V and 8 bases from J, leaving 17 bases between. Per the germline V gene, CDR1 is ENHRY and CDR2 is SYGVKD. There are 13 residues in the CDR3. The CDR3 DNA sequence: TGTGCCAGCGGTCCCGGGACTGACGAAAAACTGTTTTTT. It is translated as CASGPGTDEKLFF.

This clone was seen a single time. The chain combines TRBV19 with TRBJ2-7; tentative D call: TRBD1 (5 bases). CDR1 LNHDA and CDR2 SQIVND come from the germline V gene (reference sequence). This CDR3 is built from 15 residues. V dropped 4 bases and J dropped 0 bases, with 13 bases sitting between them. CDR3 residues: CASSTQGSSSYEQYF. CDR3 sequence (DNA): TGTGCCAGTAGTACCCAGGGCTCCTCCTCCTACGAGCAGTACTTC. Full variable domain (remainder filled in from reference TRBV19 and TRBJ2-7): DGGITQSPKYLFRKEGQNVTLSCEQNLNHDAMYWYRQDPGQGLRLIYYSQIVNDFQKGDIAEGYSVSREKKESFPLTVTSAQKNPTAFYLCASSTQGSSSYEQYFGPGTRLTVT.

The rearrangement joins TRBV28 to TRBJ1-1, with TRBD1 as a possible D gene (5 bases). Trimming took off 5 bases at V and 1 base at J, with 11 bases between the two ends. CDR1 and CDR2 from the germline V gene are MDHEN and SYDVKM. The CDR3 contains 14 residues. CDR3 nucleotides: TGTGCCAGCAGTCAGGGTTGGGGGAACACTGAAGCTTTCTTT. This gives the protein CASSQGWGNTEAFF.

The chain's CDR3 is CASSLIPDTREQFF. The CDR3 coding sequence is TGTGCCAGCAGCTTAATCCCGGACACAAGGGAGCAGTTCTTC. The gene calls are TRBV11-3 and TRBJ2-1, with a weak D call TRBD1 (5 bases). Germline lookup yields CDR1 SGHNT and CDR2 YENEEA. Between the trimmed V and J ends, which lost 2 bases and 10 bases, there was a span of 15 bases. The CDR3 loop spans 14 amino acids.

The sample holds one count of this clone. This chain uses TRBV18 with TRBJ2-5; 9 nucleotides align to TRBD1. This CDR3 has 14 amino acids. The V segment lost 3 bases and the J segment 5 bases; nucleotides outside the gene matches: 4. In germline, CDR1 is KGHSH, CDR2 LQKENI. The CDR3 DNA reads TGTGCCAGCTCACCGGGACAGGGAAGGGAGACCCAGTACTTC. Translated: CASSPGQGRETQYF.

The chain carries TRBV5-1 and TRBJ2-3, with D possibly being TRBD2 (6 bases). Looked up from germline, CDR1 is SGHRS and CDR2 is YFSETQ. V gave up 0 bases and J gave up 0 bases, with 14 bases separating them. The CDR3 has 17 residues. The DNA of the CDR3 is TGCGCCAGCAGCTTGGAATTACTAGCAGCTAGCACAGATACGCAGTATTTT. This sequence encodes CASSLELLAASTDTQYF.